This T cell receptor beta chain appears in the sequencing data of a study of OX40 agonist ivuxolimab in advanced cancers. This CDR3 has 16 residues. The V end was cut by 0 bases, the J end by 2 bases, with 16 bases between. Germline assignment: CDR1 GTSNPN and CDR2 SVGIG (reference sequence). Repertoires were generated with immunoSEQ multiplex PCR, while TCRdb's copy carries only in-frame clones and drops some. The table lists over 60,000 clones, less than 85% of them singletons. Study-level points and caveats: Average numbers of expanded clones were greater in CD8+ T cells than in CD4+.

As for this clone: Its antigen is not known.

The receptor comes from an adult with an advanced solid tumor such as melanoma, head and neck, liver or kidney cancer. J is TRBJ2-5 and V is TRBV30; the D is unclear. Sample: CD4+ or CD8+ T cells sorted from blood, taken in a trial of the OX40 agonist ivuxolimab. This CDR3 is CAWSVRVGSRQETQYF. In nucleotides, the CDR3 is TGTGCCTGGAGTGTACGGGTCGGAAGTCGACAAGAGACCCAGTACTTC.